The 32 T cell receptor beta chains given below trace back to one sample, sequenced in a study of blood T cell repertoires in COVID-19. The repertoire was sequenced with immunoSEQ multiplex PCR; TCRdb's copy has only in-frame clones and lacks some. This repertoire shows about 260,000 clones, about 83% found once; its top ten account for approximately 9%. The sequenced sample consisted of peripheral blood. The origin of the receptors is a woman between 45 and 60 years old who had recovered from COVID-19.

With regard to this clone: Other DNA sequences in the same sample also yield this CDR3. This chain uses TRBV28 with TRBJ2-1, with a possible D match to TRBD1 (6 bases). The germline V gene encodes CDR1 MDHEN and CDR2 SYDVKM. The V end was cut by 2 bases, the J end by 0 bases, with 8 bases between. The CDR3 consists of 15 residues. The CDR3 bases are TGTGCCAGCAGTTTAGGGGGCAGCTCCTACAATGAGCAGTTCTTC. It codes for CASSLGGSSYNEQFF.

The chain combines TRBV30 with TRBJ1-4; 9 bases are shared with TRBD1. The junction had 11 bases not matched to a gene; V was cut back by 5 bases and J by 10 bases. Germline loops: CDR1 GTSNPN, CDR2 SVGIG (reference sequence). The CDR3 sequence is 14 residues long. CDR3 bases: TGTGCCTGGGAACCGGGACAGGGACCGCGAAAACTGTTTTTT. Protein sequence: CAWEPGQGPRKLFF.

This sequence joins TRBV28 and TRBJ2-3; 8 positions match TRBD1. CDR3 length equals 15 residues. Per germline, CDR1 MDHEN and CDR2 SYDVKM. Trimming removed 4 bases from V and 6 bases from J; junction bases left unmatched: 9. The CDR3 DNA sequence: TGTGCCAGCAGTTCCCCGGACAGGGTGCCCGATACGCAGTATTTT. Translating it yields CASSSPDRVPDTQYF.

The chain couples TRBV15 to TRBJ1-1, with D unclear. Germline CDR1 and CDR2: LNHNV and YYDKDF (reference sequence). The germline V and J ends were trimmed by 4 bases and 8 bases, with 17 bases remaining between them. The CDR3 spans 14 residues. The CDR3 loop is CATSTPGRMVEAFF. The CDR3 DNA reads TGTGCCACCAGCACCCCAGGCCGAATGGTAGAAGCTTTCTTT.

The chain links TRBV7-2 to TRBJ1-2, with 11 bases that match TRBD1. The CDR3 spans 16 residues. Germline-derived CDR1 and CDR2 are SGHTA and FQGNSA. After removal of 5 bases from V and 6 bases from J, the junction contained 11 bases not matched to a gene. The CDR3 DNA reads as TGTGCCAGCAGCCAGACTAGGACAGGGGGCGCGGATGGCTACACCTTC. Its translation: CASSQTRTGGADGYTF. The full variable domain, rest sourced from reference TRBV7-2 and TRBJ1-2, is GAGVSQSPSNKVTEKGKDVELRCDPISGHTALYWYRQSLGQGLEFLIYFQGNSAPDKSGLPSDRFSAERTGGSVSTLTIQRTQQEDSAVYLCASSQTRTGGADGYTFGSGTRLTVV.

The J gene is TRBJ2-5, the V gene TRBV12-5; D unclear. CDR3 length: 13 amino acids. Between the trimmed V and J ends, which lost 3 bases and 5 bases, there was a span of 10 bases. From germline, CDR1 is LGHNT and CDR2 FRNRAP. The CDR3 sequence: CASGLGVIETQYF. The CDR3 region has the DNA TGTGCTAGTGGTTTAGGAGTAATCGAGACCCAGTACTTC.

CDR3 in amino acids: CASRKTGYSNQPQHF. CDR3 sequence (DNA): TGTGCCAGCAGAAAGACAGGGTATAGCAATCAGCCCCAGCATTTT. The genes are TRBV28 and TRBJ1-5; 7 nucleotides line up with TRBD1. Looked up from germline, CDR1 is MDHEN and CDR2 is SYDVKM. With V trimmed by 6 bases and J by 0 bases, 5 bases remained unmatched. This CDR3 is 15 amino acids long.

The chain is built from TRBV5-1 and TRBJ1-1; 7 positions agree with TRBD1. Germline CDR1 and CDR2: SGHRS and YFSETQ. V lost 0 bases and J lost 4; bases outside the gene matches: 9. The CDR3 runs 16 residues. DNA for the CDR3: TGCGCCAGCAGCTTGGCCTTAATTTCAGGGGGCACTGAAGCTTTCTTT. This gives the protein CASSLALISGGTEAFF. Full variable domain (rest looked up from reference TRBV5-1 and TRBJ1-1): KAGVTQTPRYLIKTRGQQVTLSCSPISGHRSVSWYQQTPGQGLQFLFEYFSETQRNKGNFPGRFSGRQFSNSRSEMNVSTLELGDSALYLCASSLALISGGTEAFFGQGTRLTVV.

The rearrangement uses TRBV18 and TRBJ2-3; possible D gene TRBD2, 6 bases. Germline lookup yields CDR1 KGHSH and CDR2 LQKENI. V was pared by 0 bases and J by 7 bases, with 20 bases between. The CDR3 runs to 17 residues. This CDR3 reads CASSPPAWASDENTQYF. The CDR3 region has the DNA TGTGCCAGCTCACCACCTGCTTGGGCTAGCGACGAAAATACGCAGTATTTT. Looking up the rest from reference TRBV18 and TRBJ2-3 gives the full variable domain: NAGVMQNPRHLVRRRGQEARLRCSPMKGHSHVYWYRQLPEEGLKFMVYLQKENIIDESGMPKERFSAEFPKEGPSILRIQQVVRGDSAAYFCASSPPAWASDENTQYFGPGTRLTVL.

The chain couples TRBV10-1 to TRBJ2-3; 9 positions agree with TRBD1. V shed 0 bases and J 2 bases; nucleotides not matched to a gene: 6. There are 17 residues in the CDR3. CDR1 WNHNN and CDR2 SYGVQD come from the germline V gene (reference sequence). In nucleotides, the CDR3 is TGCGCCAGCAGTGAGTCTCCCGACAGGGGGGACACAGATACGCAGTATTTT. Translated: CASSESPDRGDTDTQYF.

The rearrangement joins TRBV12-3 or TRBV12-4 to TRBJ2-7; 9 bases fit TRBD1. CDR3 length: 13 amino acids. Trimming at V came to 4 bases and at J to 8 bases, leaving 6 bases not matched to a gene. CDR3: CASSSGTGYQQYF. CDR3 DNA sequence: TGTGCCAGCAGTTCCGGGACAGGGTACCAGCAGTACTTC.

This clone was counted once. V is TRBV28 and J is TRBJ2-7, with TRBD2 matching over 10 bases. The CDR3 is made up of 15 amino acids. Germline assignment: CDR1 MDHEN and CDR2 SYDVKM. The V gene end was trimmed by 10 bases and the J gene end by 7 bases; junction bases not matched to a gene: 16. CDR3 protein: CAILGGLAGAEEQYF. Written as DNA, the CDR3 is TGTGCCATCCTCGGTGGGCTAGCGGGAGCTGAGGAGCAGTACTTC.

Notes on this clone: Within the sample, other DNA sequences also encode this same CDR3. The chain combines TRBV5-1 with TRBJ1-2; D perhaps matches TRBD1 (6 bases). Per the germline V gene, CDR1 is SGHRS and CDR2 is YFSETQ. This CDR3 region has 13 residues. Trimming removed 0 bases from V and 4 bases from J, with 7 bases in between. The CDR3 bases are TGCGCCAGCAGCTTGGAACAGGGCTATGGCTACACCTTC. Its protein is CASSLEQGYGYTF. The variable domain in full, with the rest retrieved from reference TRBV5-1 and TRBJ1-2, is KAGVTQTPRYLIKTRGQQVTLSCSPISGHRSVSWYQQTPGQGLQFLFEYFSETQRNKGNFPGRFSGRQFSNSRSEMNVSTLELGDSALYLCASSLEQGYGYTFGSGTRLTVV.

The chain employs TRBV6-5 and TRBJ2-1; D gene uncertain. Trimming removed 0 bases at V and 6 bases at J, with 9 bases between. Looked up from germline, CDR1 is MNHEY and CDR2 is SVGAGI. The CDR3 extends over 14 amino acids. The CDR3: CASSYSPEFNEQFF. The CDR3 DNA is TGTGCCAGCAGTTACTCTCCAGAATTCAATGAGCAGTTCTTC.

V is TRBV7-2 and J is TRBJ1-1; 8 bases are shared with TRBD1. J gave up 6 bases and V 1 base, and 4 bases lay outside the gene matches. Germline V gives CDR1 SGHTA, CDR2 FQGNSA. The length of the CDR3 is 14 residues. The CDR3 protein is CASSLVYRGAEAFF. CDR3 nucleotide sequence: TGTGCCAGCAGCTTAGTGTACAGGGGGGCTGAAGCTTTCTTT.

The chain recombines TRBV10-3 with TRBJ1-2; 7 bases agree with TRBD1. Per the germline V gene, CDR1 is ENHRY and CDR2 is SYGVKD. The CDR3 is 14 amino acids. J lost 1 base, V lost 5 bases, and 4 bases had no gene match. For the CDR3, the DNA is TGTGCCATCAGTACCGGGACAGATAACTATGGCTACACCTTC. Encoded protein: CAISTGTDNYGYTF.

V and J are TRBV6-4 and TRBJ2-1; 11 positions agree with TRBD2. Looked up from germline, CDR1 is MRHNA and CDR2 is SNTAGT. The CDR3 covers 15 residues. J was trimmed by 5 bases and V by 7 bases; bases with no gene match: 7. CDR3 in DNA: TGTGCCAGCAAGGCACTAGCGGGGGAGAACAATGAGCAGTTCTTC. This codes for CASKALAGENNEQFF.

V and J are TRBV29-1 and TRBJ1-2; D gene unclear. This CDR3 has 13 residues. V was pared by 2 bases and J by 3 bases, with 10 bases between. Germline CDR1 reads SQVTM; CDR2 reads ANQGSEA. DNA for the CDR3: TGCAGCGTTGAAAGGAGGGAGGACTATGGCTACACCTTC. It encodes CSVERREDYGYTF.

The genes are TRBV25-1 and TRBJ2-7; 9 bases align to TRBD1. This CDR3 has 15 amino acids. The germline gives CDR1 MGHDK, CDR2 SYGVNS. V shed 3 bases, J shed 6 bases, and the junction held 9 bases outside the gene matches. CDR3 sequence reads: CASSELTGTGSEQYF. The CDR3 DNA sequence: TGTGCCAGCAGTGAGCTGACCGGGACAGGGAGCGAGCAGTACTTC.

The J gene is TRBJ1-5, the V gene TRBV9; 8 nucleotides align to TRBD1. V dropped 5 bases and J dropped 6; count of bases not matched to a gene: 7. This CDR3 is 14 amino acids long. Looked up from germline, CDR1 is SGDLS and CDR2 is YYNGEE. Here the CDR3 reads CASSSTTGGQPQHF. The CDR3 coding sequence is TGTGCCAGCAGTTCAACCACAGGGGGTCAGCCCCAGCATTTT. Full variable domain (missing parts from reference TRBV9 and TRBJ1-5): DSGVTQTPKHLITATGQRVTLRCSPRSGDLSVYWYQQSLDQGLQFLIQYYNGEERAKGNILERFSAQQFPDLHSELNLSSLELGDSALYFCASSSTTGGQPQHFGDGTRLSIL.

This chain uses TRBV2 with TRBJ2-1; 13 positions match TRBD2. CDR3 size: 15 residues. Germline V gives CDR1 SNHLY, CDR2 FYNNEI. With V trimmed by 5 bases and J by 7 bases, 5 bases remained unmatched. CDR3 DNA: TGTGCCAGCAGTCAACTAGCGGGGGGGCGGAATGAGCAGTTCTTC. Translation gives CASSQLAGGRNEQFF.

The rearrangement joins TRBV7-2 to TRBJ2-5; TRBD1 is a possible D gene (6 bases). V dropped 3 bases and J dropped 5 bases, with 22 bases sitting between them. The CDR3 is 17 amino acids. Germline V gives CDR1 SGHTA, CDR2 FQGNSA. The CDR3, as DNA: TGTGCCAGCAGCTTCGTTACAGGGAGTAGCCAGGGGGAGACCCAGTACTTC. Translation gives CASSFVTGSSQGETQYF.

The chain combines TRBV19 with TRBJ1-5; D remains unclear. The germline gives CDR1 LNHDA, CDR2 SQIVND (reference sequence). The V end was cut by 5 bases, the J end by 4 bases, with 18 bases between. CDR3 length: 16 residues. CDR3: CASSVSTRNRNQPQHF. The CDR3 DNA is TGTGCCAGTAGTGTATCGACAAGAAATAGGAATCAGCCCCAGCATTTT.

In its sample, this clone was seen once. This sequence joins TRBV6-5 and TRBJ2-3; weak D call: TRBD2 (5 bases). CDR1 and CDR2 from the germline V gene are MNHEY and SVGAGI. This CDR3 has 14 amino acids. With 7 bases removed from V and 6 bases from J, the gap between germline ends came to 17 bases. The CDR3 sequence: CASTSLAGRDTQYF. In DNA, the CDR3 is TGTGCCAGCACGTCCCTGGCGGGCAGGGATACGCAGTATTTT.

This chain uses TRBV28 with TRBJ1-2, with D tentatively TRBD1 (6 bases). The germline V gene has CDR1 MDHEN and CDR2 SYDVKM. Trimming cost V 0 bases and J 8 bases, with 13 bases left between them. This CDR3 region has 14 residues. The CDR3 nucleotides are TGTGCCAGCAGTTTATGGGGGGGGCGGGACGGCTACACCTTC. Protein product: CASSLWGGRDGYTF.

This rearrangement joins TRBV6-2 or TRBV6-3 to TRBJ2-6; 8 bases fit TRBD1. Germline values: CDR1 MNHEY, CDR2 SVGEGT. CDR3 length: 15 amino acids. V dropped 2 bases and J dropped 3; count of bases not matched to a gene: 0. The chain's CDR3 is CASSYTGGGANVLTF. CDR3 DNA: TGTGCCAGCAGTTACACAGGGGGTGGGGCCAACGTCCTGACTTTC.

This chain links TRBV10-3 with TRBJ1-3; 7 bases match TRBD1. Germline V gives CDR1 ENHRY, CDR2 SYGVKD. The trim removed 6 bases at V and 0 bases at J, leaving 8 bases unmatched. This CDR3 contains 16 residues. CDR3 nucleotides: TGTGCCATCAGCCGGACAGGACCGTCCTCTGGAAACACCATATATTTT. This translates into CAISRTGPSSGNTIYF.

The chain links TRBV28 to TRBJ1-1; no clear D. With 1 base removed from V and 1 base from J, the gap between germline ends came to 7 bases. The length of the CDR3 is 14 residues. CDR1 MDHEN and CDR2 SYDVKM come from the germline V gene. The CDR3 DNA reads as TGTGCCAGCAGTTTATCCGGGAAGAACACTGAAGCTTTCTTT. Amino acid sequence: CASSLSGKNTEAFF.

V is TRBV6-2 or TRBV6-3 and J is TRBJ1-5; no clear D. The germline V gene has CDR1 MNHEY and CDR2 SVGEGT. The CDR3 is made up of 16 amino acids. Between the trimmed V and J ends, which lost 2 bases and 1 base, there was a span of 12 bases. DNA of the CDR3: TGTGCCAGCAGTTACCTTGGGCCGACCAGCAATCAGCCCCAGCATTTT. Protein product: CASSYLGPTSNQPQHF.

This sequence joins TRBV7-9 and TRBJ2-5, with D possibly matching TRBD2 (5 bases). Germline V gene lookup returns CDR1 SEHNR and CDR2 FQNEAQ (reference sequence). Trimming pared 0 bases from V and 4 bases from J, leaving 9 bases between. This CDR3 has 14 residues. The CDR3 bases are TGTGCCAGCAGCTTAGCGACGGGGTTAGAGACCCAGTACTTC. It translates to CASSLATGLETQYF.

The rearrangement joins TRBV27 to TRBJ1-2; 9 nucleotides agree with TRBD1. The V segment lost 6 bases and the J segment 4 bases; nucleotides outside the gene matches: 6. The CDR3 loop spans 14 amino acids. Germline loops: CDR1 MNHEY, CDR2 SMNVEV (reference sequence). The CDR3 loop reads CASSYRGHFYGYTF. The CDR3 bases are TGTGCCAGCAGCTACAGGGGGCATTTCTATGGCTACACCTTC.

The chain links TRBV28 to TRBJ1-5; 8 nucleotides line up with TRBD1. The junction had 10 bases not matched to a gene; V was cut back by 3 bases and J by 6 bases. CDR1 and CDR2 (germline): MDHEN, SYDVKM. The length of the CDR3 is 16 residues. The CDR3 protein is CASSFWAGGAGQPQHF. CDR3 in DNA: TGTGCCAGCAGTTTTTGGGCAGGGGGCGCGGGTCAGCCCCAGCATTTT. The full variable domain, with the rest looked up from reference TRBV28 and TRBJ1-5, is DVKVTQSSRYLVKRTGEKVFLECVQDMDHENMFWYRQDPGLGLRLIYFSYDVKMKEKGDIPEGYSVSREKKERFSLILESASTNQTSMYLCASSFWAGGAGQPQHFGDGTRLSIL.